The 15 T cell receptor beta chains below were found in one sample sequenced in a study of T cell repertoires in cytomegalovirus infection. What these receptors recognize is not known. TCRdb re-derived calls from the reads in MiXCR, one entry per CDR3 protein. The sample lists around 49,000 distinct CDR3 sequences, 15% to 25% occurring once. The input for sequencing was CD8+ T cells from cultured PBMCs, taken from culture after CMV antigen stimulation. The receptors derive from a human donor in good health (CMV status not recorded). Some clones in this sample may be carry-over from other donors' samples.

This clonotype came up a few times. The chain combines TRBV13 with TRBJ2-7, with 8 bases that match TRBD2. This CDR3 contains 15 residues. Germline V gene sequence: CDR1 PRHDT, CDR2 FYEKMQ (reference sequence). After removal of 4 bases from V and 6 bases from J, the junction contained 11 bases not matched to a gene. This CDR3 is CASSSDREGLLEQYF. CDR3 nucleotides: TGTGCCAGCAGCTCCGACCGGGAGGGCCTTCTCGAGCAGTACTTC. The full variable domain, its missing parts supplied by reference TRBV13 and TRBJ2-7, is AAGVIQSPRHLIKEKRETATLKCYPIPRHDTVYWYQQGPGQDPQFLISFYEKMQSDKGSIPDRFSAQQFSDYHSELNMSSLELGDSALYFCASSSDREGLLEQYFGPGTRLTVT.

The chain couples TRBV4-1 to TRBJ2-7; D is unresolved. The V end lost 0 bases, the J end lost 3 bases, and 9 bases lay between the germline ends. Germline lookup yields CDR1 MGHRA and CDR2 YSYEKL. The CDR3 sequence is 14 residues long. The CDR3 protein is CASSQDFGNYEQYF. The CDR3 DNA sequence: TGCGCCAGCAGCCAAGATTTCGGTAACTACGAGCAGTACTTC.

V and J are TRBV7-6 and TRBJ2-3; 10 bases line up with TRBD2. Germline V gene lookup returns CDR1 SGHVS and CDR2 FNYEAQ. The CDR3 loop spans 17 amino acids. V was clipped by 5 bases and J by 2 bases; unmatched bases: 10. CDR3 nucleotides: TGTGCCAGCAGCATGAAGCGGGAGGGCCTTGTCACAGATACGCAGTATTTT. This translates into CASSMKREGLVTDTQYF. Supplemented by reference TRBV7-6 and TRBJ2-3, the full variable domain reads GAGVSQSPRYKVTKRGQDVALRCDPISGHVSLYWYRQALGQGPEFLTYFNYEAQQDKSGLPNDRFSAERPEGSISTLTIQRTEQRDSAMYRCASSMKREGLVTDTQYFGPGTRLTVL.

This clonotype was seen a few times. One end of the junction does not line up with germline, which may come from a read error. The chain couples TRBV10-3 to TRBJ2-1, with D possibly TRBD2 on 6 matching bases. This CDR3 has 11 amino acids. CDR1 and CDR2 from the germline V gene are ENHRY and SYGVKD. CDR3 bases: TGTGCCATCAGTGAGAGGGACTTCCCCTCCTTC. Its protein product is CAISERDFPSF.

This rearrangement joins TRBV7-2 to TRBJ2-5, with TRBD2 matching 11 bases. CDR3 length: 16 residues. V shed 5 bases and J 5 bases; nucleotides not matched to a gene: 10. CDR1 is SGHTA, CDR2 FQGNSA, per germline. The CDR3 DNA is TGTGCCAGCAGCCTGACTAGCGGGATGAGGGGTGAGACCCAGTACTTC. Amino acids: CASSLTSGMRGETQYF.

The chain has TRBV6-5 and TRBJ2-5, with unresolved D. The CDR3 sequence is 12 residues long. CDR1 is MNHEY and CDR2 is SVGAGI in the germline V gene. The V gene lost 2 bases and the J gene lost 5 bases, with 6 bases spanning the gap. The CDR3 DNA reads as TGTGCCAGCAGTTACCCCGCCGAGACCCAGTACTTC. The encoded protein is CASSYPAETQYF.

In this sample, this clonotype turned up a few times. The V gene is TRBV6-2 or TRBV6-3, the J gene TRBJ1-2; no definite D call. This CDR3 has 13 amino acids. V lost 4 bases and J lost 4, with 10 bases in between. Germline CDR1 and CDR2: MNHEY and SVGEGT. CDR3 DNA sequence: TGTGCCAGCAGTTTGGATTACTCCTATGGCTACACCTTC. It codes for CASSLDYSYGYTF.

This clonotype appeared a few times. Here the CDR3 DNA reads TGCGCCAGCAGCCAAAAAGACTCTAATACCTACAATGAGCAGTTCTTC. Its translation is CASSQKDSNTYNEQFF. V gene TRBV4-1 combines with J gene TRBJ2-1; D is unclear. Deletions cut 2 bases from V and 2 bases from J, with 13 bases between. The CDR3 length is 16 residues. Germline values: CDR1 MGHRA, CDR2 YSYEKL.

This clonotype was seen a handful of times. The chain links TRBV19 to TRBJ2-1, with 8 bases lining up with TRBD1. Trimming took 6 bases from V and 10 from J; bases not matched to a gene: 20. CDR3 length: 17 residues. Germline V CDR1 and CDR2: LNHDA, SQIVND (reference sequence). CDR3 region: CASSPLGRPDREEEQFF. The DNA for the CDR3 is TGTGCCAGTAGCCCCCTGGGACGCCCGGACAGGGAGGAAGAGCAGTTCTTC. Together with reference TRBV19 and TRBJ2-1, the CDR3 gives the full variable domain: DGGITQSPKYLFRKEGQNVTLSCEQNLNHDAMYWYRQDPGQGLRLIYYSQIVNDFQKGDIAEGYSVSREKKESFPLTVTSAQKNPTAFYLCASSPLGRPDREEEQFFGPGTRLTVL.

The rearrangement joins TRBV19 to TRBJ1-1; 7 bases align to TRBD1. This CDR3 comprises 14 residues. The V segment lost 5 bases and the J segment 1 base; nucleotides outside the gene matches: 4. Germline CDR1 reads LNHDA; CDR2 reads SQIVND (reference sequence). The CDR3 spells CASSEGTENTEAFF. The CDR3 region has the DNA TGTGCCAGTAGTGAGGGGACAGAGAACACTGAAGCTTTCTTT.

This clonotype has a handful of counts. The chain couples TRBV7-9 to TRBJ2-7, with TRBD2 matching over 12 bases. The germline V gene encodes CDR1 SEHNR and CDR2 FQNEAQ (reference sequence). J gave up 4 bases and V 3 bases, and 7 bases lay outside the gene matches. This CDR3 has 16 amino acids. This CDR3 is CASSFRTSGIFYEQYF. CDR3 nucleotide sequence: TGTGCCAGCAGCTTCCGGACTAGCGGGATATTTTACGAGCAGTACTTC.

This clonotype was seen a few times. The rearrangement uses TRBV7-8 and TRBJ2-4, with TRBD2 matching over 8 bases. This CDR3 has 16 amino acids. V was clipped by 2 bases and J by 3 bases; unmatched bases: 6. In germline, CDR1 is SGHVS, CDR2 FQNEAQ. The chain's CDR3 is CASSLNKLAVKNIQYF. The CDR3 region has the DNA TGTGCCAGCAGCTTAAATAAACTAGCGGTCAAAAACATTCAGTACTTC. Together with reference TRBV7-8 and TRBJ2-4, the CDR3 gives the full variable domain: GAGVSQSPRYKVAKRGQDVALRCDPISGHVSLFWYQQALGQGPEFLTYFQNEAQLDKSGLPSDRFFAERPEGSVSTLKIQRTQQEDSAVYLCASSLNKLAVKNIQYFGAGTRLSVL.

This clonotype has more than one count but fewer than ten. The chain combines TRBV6-2 or TRBV6-3 with TRBJ2-1, with 8 bases identical to TRBD2. Germline-derived CDR1 and CDR2 are MNHEY and SVGEGT. This CDR3 is built from 15 residues. The junction had 7 bases not matched to a gene; V was cut back by 5 bases and J by 4 bases. Here the CDR3 DNA reads TGTGCCAGCAGTACTACTAGCGGAGAGTACAATGAGCAGTTCTTC. Translation gives CASSTTSGEYNEQFF.

This clonotype was seen a few times. The chain has TRBV4-1 and TRBJ2-7; D possibly corresponds to TRBD2 (6 bases). V was cut by 2 bases and J by 0 bases, with 11 bases left in between. This CDR3 is built from 15 residues. Germline values: CDR1 MGHRA, CDR2 YSYEKL. CDR3: CASSQFFGGSYEQYF. Written as DNA, the CDR3 is TGCGCCAGCAGCCAATTCTTCGGGGGCTCCTACGAGCAGTACTTC.

Written as DNA, the CDR3 is TGTGCCAGCAGCCCAAAAGCCTATGGAGTGGGGCAGTTCTTC. This gives the protein CASSPKAYGVGQFF. J is TRBJ2-1 and V is TRBV7-8; D unclear. This CDR3 contains 14 residues. The V gene's germline CDR1 is SGHVS and CDR2 FQNEAQ. V lost 5 bases and J 12 bases, leaving 20 bases between the germline ends.